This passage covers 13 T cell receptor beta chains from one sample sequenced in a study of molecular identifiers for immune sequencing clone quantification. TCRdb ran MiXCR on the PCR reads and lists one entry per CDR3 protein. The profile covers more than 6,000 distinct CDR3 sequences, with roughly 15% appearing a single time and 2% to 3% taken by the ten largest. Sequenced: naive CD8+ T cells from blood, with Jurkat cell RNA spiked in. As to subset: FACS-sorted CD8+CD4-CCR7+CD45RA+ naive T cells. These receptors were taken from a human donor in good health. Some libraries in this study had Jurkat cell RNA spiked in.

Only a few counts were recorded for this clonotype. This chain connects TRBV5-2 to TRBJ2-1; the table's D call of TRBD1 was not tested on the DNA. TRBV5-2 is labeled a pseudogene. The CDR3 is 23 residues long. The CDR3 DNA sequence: TGTGCCAGCAGCGGGACGTTTGCCGGGACAGGAATTATTAGCGGGAGCGAGTACAATGAGCAGTTCTTC. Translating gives CASSGTFAGTGIISGSEYNEQFF.

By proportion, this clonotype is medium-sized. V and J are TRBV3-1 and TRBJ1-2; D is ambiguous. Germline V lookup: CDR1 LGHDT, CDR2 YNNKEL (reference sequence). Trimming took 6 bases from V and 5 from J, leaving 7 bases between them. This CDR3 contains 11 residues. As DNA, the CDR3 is TGTGCCAGCAGGGATATGTATGGCTACACCTTC. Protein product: CASRDMYGYTF.

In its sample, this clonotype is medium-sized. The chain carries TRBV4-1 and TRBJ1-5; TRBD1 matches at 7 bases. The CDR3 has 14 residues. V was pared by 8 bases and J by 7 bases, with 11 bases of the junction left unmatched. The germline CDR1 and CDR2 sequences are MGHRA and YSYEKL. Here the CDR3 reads CASANHQGGQPQHF. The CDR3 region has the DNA TGCGCCAGCGCCAATCACCAGGGGGGACAGCCCCAGCATTTT.

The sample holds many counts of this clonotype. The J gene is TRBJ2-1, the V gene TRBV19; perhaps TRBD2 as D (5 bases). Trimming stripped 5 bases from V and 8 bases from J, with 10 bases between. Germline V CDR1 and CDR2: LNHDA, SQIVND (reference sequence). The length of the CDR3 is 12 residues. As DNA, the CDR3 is TGTGCCAGTAGTCTCCTAGCCGATGAGCAGTTCTTC. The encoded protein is CASSLLADEQFF.

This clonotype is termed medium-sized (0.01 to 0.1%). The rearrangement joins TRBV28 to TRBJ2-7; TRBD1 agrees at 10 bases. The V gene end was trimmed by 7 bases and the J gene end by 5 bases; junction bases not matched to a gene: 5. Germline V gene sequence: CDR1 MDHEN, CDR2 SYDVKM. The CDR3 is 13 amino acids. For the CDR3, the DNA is TGTGCCAGCATCCGACAGGGGGCCCACGAGCAGTACTTC. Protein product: CASIRQGAHEQYF.

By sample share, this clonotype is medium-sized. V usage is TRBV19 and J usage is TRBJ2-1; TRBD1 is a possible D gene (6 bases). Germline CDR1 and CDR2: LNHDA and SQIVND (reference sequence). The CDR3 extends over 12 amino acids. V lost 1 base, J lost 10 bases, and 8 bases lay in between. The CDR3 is CASSIGGQEQFF. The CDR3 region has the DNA TGTGCCAGTAGTATAGGGGGGCAGGAGCAGTTCTTC.

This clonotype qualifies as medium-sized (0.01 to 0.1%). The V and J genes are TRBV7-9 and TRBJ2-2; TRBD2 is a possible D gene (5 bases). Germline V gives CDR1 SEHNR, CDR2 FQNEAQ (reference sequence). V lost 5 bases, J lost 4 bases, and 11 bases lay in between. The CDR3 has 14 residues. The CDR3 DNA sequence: TGTGCCAGCAGCGACAAGGACTCCACCGGGGAGCTGTTTTTT. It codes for CASSDKDSTGELFF.

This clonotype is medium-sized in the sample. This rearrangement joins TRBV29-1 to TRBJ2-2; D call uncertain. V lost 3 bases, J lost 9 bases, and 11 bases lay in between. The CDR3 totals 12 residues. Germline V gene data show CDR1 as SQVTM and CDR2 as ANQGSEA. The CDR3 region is CSVESDLRELFF. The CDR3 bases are TGCAGCGTTGAGAGTGATTTGAGGGAGCTGTTTTTT.

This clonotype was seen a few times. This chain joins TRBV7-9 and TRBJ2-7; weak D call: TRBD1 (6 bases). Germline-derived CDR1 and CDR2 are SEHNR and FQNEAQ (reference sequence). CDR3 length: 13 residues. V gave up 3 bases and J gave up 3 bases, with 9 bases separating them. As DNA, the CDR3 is TGTGCCAGCAGCTTCGGCAGGGGCTACGAGCAGTACTTC. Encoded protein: CASSFGRGYEQYF.

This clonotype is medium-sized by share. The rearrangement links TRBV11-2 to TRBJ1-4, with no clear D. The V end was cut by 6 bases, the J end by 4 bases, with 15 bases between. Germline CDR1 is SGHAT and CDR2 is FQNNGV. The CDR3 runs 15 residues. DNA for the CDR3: TGTGCCAGCAGTCACCCGACGGCTCATAATGAAAAACTGTTTTTT. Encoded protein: CASSHPTAHNEKLFF.

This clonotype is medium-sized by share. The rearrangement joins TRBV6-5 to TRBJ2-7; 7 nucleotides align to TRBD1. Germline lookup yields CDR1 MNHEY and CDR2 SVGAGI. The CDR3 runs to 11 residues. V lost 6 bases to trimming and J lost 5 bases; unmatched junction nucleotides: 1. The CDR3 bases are TGTGCCAGCAGCCAGGGGGACGAGCAGTACTTC. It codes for CASSQGDEQYF.

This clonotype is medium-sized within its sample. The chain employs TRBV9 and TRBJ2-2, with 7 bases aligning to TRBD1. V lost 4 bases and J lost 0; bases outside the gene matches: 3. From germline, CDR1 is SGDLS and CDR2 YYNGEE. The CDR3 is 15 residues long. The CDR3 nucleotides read TGTGCCAGCAGCAAGGGACAGACGAACACCGGGGAGCTGTTTTTT. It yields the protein CASSKGQTNTGELFF.

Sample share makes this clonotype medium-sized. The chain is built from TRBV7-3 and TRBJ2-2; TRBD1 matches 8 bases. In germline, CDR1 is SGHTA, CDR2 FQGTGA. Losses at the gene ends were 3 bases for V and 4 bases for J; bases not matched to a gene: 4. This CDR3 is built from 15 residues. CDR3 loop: CASSFTGGTTGELFF. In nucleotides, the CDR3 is TGTGCCAGCAGCTTTACAGGGGGGACCACCGGGGAGCTGTTTTTT.